Shown below are 32 T cell receptor beta chains from a single sample sequenced in a study of cytomegalovirus exposure and HLA in healthy donors. The method was immunoSEQ multiplex PCR; TCRdb's version includes in-frame clones alone and lacks a portion of them. Here the sample spans 200,000 to 250,000 clones, around 90% being singletons. Sequenced material: PBMCs. The receptor source for this set is a woman under 30 in good health and CMV-seropositive.

This chain uses TRBV6-1 with TRBJ1-1, with 12 bases fitting TRBD1. The CDR3 sequence is 15 residues long. V trimming: 4 bases; J trimming: 5 bases; junction bases outside the gene matches: 5. The germline gives CDR1 MNHNS, CDR2 SASEGT. The CDR3 here is CASSVGTGGGTEAFF. CDR3 DNA: TGTGCCAGCAGTGTCGGGACAGGGGGCGGTACTGAAGCTTTCTTT.

This clone was detected only once. The genes are TRBV6-5 and TRBJ2-1, with 7 nucleotides matching TRBD2. Germline V gene sequence: CDR1 MNHEY, CDR2 SVGAGI. Trimming took 2 bases from V and 2 from J; bases not matched to a gene: 6. The CDR3 runs 16 residues. The DNA of the CDR3 is TGTGCCAGCAGTTACGTGGGAGGGAAAACCTACAATGAGCAGTTCTTC. It translates to CASSYVGGKTYNEQFF.

The chain combines TRBV27 with TRBJ2-3; 9 bases fit TRBD1. The CDR3 covers 16 residues. Trimming removed 5 bases from V and 1 base from J; junction bases left unmatched: 7. The V gene's germline CDR1 is MNHEY and CDR2 SMNVEV (reference sequence). The CDR3 coding sequence is TGTGCCAGCAGTCTTAACAGGGGGCTAGGCACAGATACGCAGTATTTT. Translation gives CASSLNRGLGTDTQYF.

This clone was seen once. The CDR3: CASSLVVGVTGELFF. The CDR3 DNA reads as TGTGCCAGCAGTTTGGTGGTAGGAGTCACCGGGGAGCTGTTTTTT. This chain connects TRBV27 to TRBJ2-2; D gene unclear. The CDR3 runs to 15 residues. V was clipped by 3 bases and J by 4 bases, with 12 bases between them. Germline V gene data show CDR1 as MNHEY and CDR2 as SMNVEV (reference sequence).

Only a few counts were recorded for this clone. The rearrangement uses TRBV13 and TRBJ1-2; tentatively, D is TRBD1 (6 bases). There are 13 residues in the CDR3. Germline lookup yields CDR1 PRHDT and CDR2 FYEKMQ (reference sequence). V gave up 5 bases and J gave up 7 bases, with 14 bases separating them. The CDR3, as DNA: TGTGCCAGCAGCCGAGGGGGTGTCCGTGGCTACACCTTC. Translating it yields CASSRGGVRGYTF. Drawing the rest from reference TRBV13 and TRBJ1-2, the complete variable domain is AAGVIQSPRHLIKEKRETATLKCYPIPRHDTVYWYQQGPGQDPQFLISFYEKMQSDKGSIPDRFSAQQFSDYHSELNMSSLELGDSALYFCASSRGGVRGYTFGSGTRLTVV.

The chain couples TRBV19 to TRBJ1-4; 9 nucleotides match TRBD1. The V gene end was trimmed by 8 bases and the J gene end by 2 bases; junction bases not matched to a gene: 12. Germline V gene sequence: CDR1 LNHDA, CDR2 SQIVND (reference sequence). The length of the CDR3 is 17 residues. The CDR3 bases are TGTGCCAGTGGGACAGGGAAAGGAGCTCCGACTAATGAAAAACTGTTTTTT. Its protein is CASGTGKGAPTNEKLFF. The full variable domain, rest sourced from reference TRBV19 and TRBJ1-4, is DGGITQSPKYLFRKEGQNVTLSCEQNLNHDAMYWYRQDPGQGLRLIYYSQIVNDFQKGDIAEGYSVSREKKESFPLTVTSAQKNPTAFYLCASGTGKGAPTNEKLFFGSGTQLSVL.

This clone was seen just once. This chain joins TRBV4-1 and TRBJ2-1; 10 positions match TRBD2. Losses at the gene ends were 0 bases for V and 2 bases for J; bases not matched to a gene: 4. There are 17 residues in the CDR3. Germline-derived CDR1 and CDR2 are MGHRA and YSYEKL. For the CDR3, the DNA is TGCGCCAGCAGCCAAGACTTGCTAGCGGGAGCCTACAATGAGCAGTTCTTC. Residues: CASSQDLLAGAYNEQFF.

V and J are TRBV20-1 and TRBJ2-5; 8 positions agree with TRBD1. Germline trimming cut 6 bases from V and 5 bases from J; bases unmatched to any gene: 2. The CDR3 extends over 11 amino acids. Germline CDR1 and CDR2: DFQATT and SNEGSKA (reference sequence). The CDR3 DNA sequence: TGCAGTGCAAACAGGGGGGAGACCCAGTACTTC. This encodes CSANRGETQYF.

The chain is built from TRBV6-1 and TRBJ2-5, with TRBD2 matching 13 bases. The trim removed 11 bases at V and 5 bases at J, leaving 8 bases unmatched. CDR1 is MNHNS, CDR2 SASEGT, per germline. The length of the CDR3 is 14 residues. The CDR3 DNA reads as TGTGCCCTCGGACTAGCGGGAGTTCACGAGACCCAGTACTTC. Translating it yields CALGLAGVHETQYF.

This chain uses TRBV5-1 with TRBJ1-3, with D perhaps matching TRBD1 (6 bases). Trimming shortened V by 4 bases and J by 7 bases, and 12 bases separated the two germline ends. The CDR3 has 13 amino acids. Germline V lookup: CDR1 SGHRS, CDR2 YFSETQ. This CDR3 is CASSPQGWNTIYF. The CDR3 coding sequence is TGCGCCAGCAGCCCACAGGGCTGGAACACCATATATTTT. Complete variable domain (other parts from reference TRBV5-1 and TRBJ1-3): KAGVTQTPRYLIKTRGQQVTLSCSPISGHRSVSWYQQTPGQGLQFLFEYFSETQRNKGNFPGRFSGRQFSNSRSEMNVSTLELGDSALYLCASSPQGWNTIYFGEGSWLTVV.

The chain is built from TRBV28 and TRBJ1-4, with TRBD1 matching over 8 bases. CDR3 length: 13 residues. Germline V gene sequence: CDR1 MDHEN, CDR2 SYDVKM. The V segment lost 7 bases and the J segment 8 bases; nucleotides outside the gene matches: 6. CDR3 amino acids: CASTTRTGEKLFF. The CDR3 DNA is TGTGCCAGCACCACACGGACAGGGGAAAAACTGTTTTTT.

The chain joins TRBV5-1 to TRBJ1-2; TRBD1 might be the D (6 bases). V was clipped by 3 bases and J by 0 bases, with 9 bases between them. Germline V gene lookup returns CDR1 SGHRS and CDR2 YFSETQ. This CDR3 spans 14 amino acids. The CDR3 DNA sequence: TGCGCCAGCAGCTCCGGGACATCTAACTATGGCTACACCTTC. Its protein is CASSSGTSNYGYTF. Full variable domain (remainder filled in from reference TRBV5-1 and TRBJ1-2): KAGVTQTPRYLIKTRGQQVTLSCSPISGHRSVSWYQQTPGQGLQFLFEYFSETQRNKGNFPGRFSGRQFSNSRSEMNVSTLELGDSALYLCASSSGTSNYGYTFGSGTRLTVV.

The chain joins TRBV6-5 to TRBJ1-2; D remains unclear. Trimming removed 0 bases from V and 0 bases from J, with 8 bases in between. The CDR3 is 15 residues long. From germline, CDR1 is MNHEY and CDR2 SVGAGI. The CDR3 DNA is TGTGCCAGCAGTTACTCTCGCGGAACTAACTATGGCTACACCTTC. Protein: CASSYSRGTNYGYTF.

The chain carries TRBV9 and TRBJ2-1, with D uncertain. From germline, CDR1 is SGDLS and CDR2 YYNGEE. This CDR3 is 11 amino acids long. V lost 3 bases and J 7 bases, leaving 5 bases between the germline ends. The CDR3, as DNA: TGTGCCAGCAGCGGACTTAATGAGCAGTTCTTC. Its translation is CASSGLNEQFF.

This clone has a handful of counts. J is TRBJ2-2 and V is TRBV9; TRBD2 might be the D (6 bases). The CDR3 consists of 15 residues. Trimming removed 4 bases at V and 0 bases at J, with 10 bases between. Germline V gene data show CDR1 as SGDLS and CDR2 as YYNGEE. The CDR3 sequence is CASSPGGTNTGELFF. CDR3 DNA sequence: TGTGCCAGCAGCCCCGGCGGGACGAACACCGGGGAGCTGTTTTTT.

DNA for the CDR3: TGTGCCAGTAGTCAGGGATGGAATACTGAAGCTTTCTTT. Encoded protein: CASSQGWNTEAFF. The chain recombines TRBV19 with TRBJ1-1; TRBD1 is a possible D gene (5 bases). From germline, CDR1 is LNHDA and CDR2 SQIVND (reference sequence). With 5 bases removed from V and 5 bases from J, the gap between germline ends came to 12 bases. The CDR3 runs to 13 residues.

The chain uses TRBV30 and TRBJ1-2, with D uncertain. Between the trimmed V and J ends, which lost 0 bases and 4 bases, there was a span of 15 bases. Germline V gene data show CDR1 as GTSNPN and CDR2 as SVGIG (reference sequence). The CDR3 totals 15 residues. Here the CDR3 DNA reads TGTGCCTGGAGTGTAATAGAACAGCCAAGCTATGGCTACACCTTC. It codes for CAWSVIEQPSYGYTF.

V is TRBV25-1 and J is TRBJ1-2, with D possibly TRBD1 on 5 matching bases. V shed 8 bases and J shed 4 bases, with 17 bases lying between them. This CDR3 has 14 residues. Looked up from germline, CDR1 is MGHDK and CDR2 is SYGVNS. DNA for the CDR3: TGTGCCAGCGCCGGGGGTGGGGCAGCCTATGGCTACACCTTC. Encoded protein: CASAGGGAAYGYTF.

In the case of this clone: The conserved phenylalanine or tryptophan normally closing the CDR3 is absent here, so this likely arose from a read error. The chain has TRBV27 and TRBJ2-7; 12 bases align to TRBD1. The CDR3 extends over 13 amino acids. Trimming at V came to 8 bases and at J to 4 bases, leaving 3 bases not matched to a gene. Germline assignment: CDR1 MNHEY and CDR2 SMNVEV (reference sequence). CDR3: CASGGQGAYEQYL. The DNA for the CDR3 is TGTGCCAGCGGGGGACAGGGGGCTTACGAGCAGTACCTC.

CDR3 bases: TGTGCCAGCAGCTCACCGGGAGGTCCTGTGGCAGATACGCAGTATTTT. Translating it yields CASSSPGGPVADTQYF. The gene calls are TRBV7-6 and TRBJ2-3; 7 bases agree with TRBD2. Germline CDR1 SGHVS, CDR2 FNYEAQ. The CDR3 consists of 16 residues. Germline trimming cut 4 bases from V and 4 bases from J; bases unmatched to any gene: 11.

V and J are TRBV19 and TRBJ1-1; D remains unclear. V shed 8 bases and J shed 0 bases, with 10 bases lying between them. This CDR3 comprises 13 residues. The germline CDR1 and CDR2 sequences are LNHDA and SQIVND (reference sequence). CDR3 loop: CASGRAMNTEAFF. The CDR3, as DNA: TGTGCCAGTGGGAGGGCTATGAACACTGAAGCTTTCTTT.

The chain employs TRBV27 and TRBJ2-7; TRBD2 might be the D (7 bases). This CDR3 region has 17 residues. V was trimmed by 3 bases and J by 5 bases, leaving 23 bases between them. The germline V gene has CDR1 MNHEY and CDR2 SMNVEV (reference sequence). The DNA of the CDR3 is TGTGCCAGCAGTTTGGGGGGGGCCGGACTAGGGGGGCACGAGCAGTACTTC. Translating it yields CASSLGGAGLGGHEQYF.

The rearrangement links TRBV4-1 to TRBJ1-3; the D is unclear. The CDR3 extends over 13 amino acids. V lost 0 bases and J lost 9, with 9 bases in between. Germline loops: CDR1 MGHRA, CDR2 YSYEKL. CDR3: CASSQDNPVTIYF. As DNA, the CDR3 is TGCGCCAGCAGCCAAGATAACCCGGTCACCATATATTTT.

V and J are TRBV6-1 and TRBJ1-2; no firm D call. With 4 bases removed from V and 0 bases from J, the gap between germline ends came to 9 bases. The CDR3 runs to 14 residues. Germline V gene lookup returns CDR1 MNHNS and CDR2 SASEGT. The CDR3 loop reads CASSGANTNYGYTF. Here the CDR3 DNA reads TGTGCCAGCAGTGGGGCGAATACTAACTATGGCTACACCTTC.

This chain connects TRBV28 to TRBJ2-7, with 8 bases that match TRBD2. The CDR3 runs to 14 residues. Germline CDR1 and CDR2: MDHEN and SYDVKM. Trimming at V came to 4 bases and at J to 7 bases, leaving 9 bases not matched to a gene. CDR3 sequence reads: CASSWRGEGSEQYF. In DNA, the CDR3 is TGTGCCAGCAGTTGGCGGGGGGAGGGGAGTGAGCAGTACTTC.

The gene calls are TRBV6-1 and TRBJ1-2, with D perhaps TRBD1 (5 bases). Germline CDR1 and CDR2: MNHNS and SASEGT. V lost 10 bases and J lost 9, with 18 bases in between. This CDR3 is built from 12 residues. The CDR3 bases are TGTGCCACCATATTTAACTCGGACAGCTACACCTTC. This gives the protein CATIFNSDSYTF.

This chain uses TRBV4-1 with TRBJ1-2; no firm D call. V was pared by 6 bases and J by 0 bases, with 14 bases between. The CDR3 loop spans 15 amino acids. Germline CDR1 reads MGHRA; CDR2 reads YSYEKL. The CDR3 is CASRKISLANYGYTF. In nucleotides, the CDR3 is TGCGCCAGCAGGAAGATATCACTGGCTAACTATGGCTACACCTTC.

CDR3 nucleotides: TGTGCCAGCAGTGTACAGGGTGACGGGGAGCTGTTTTTT. Its protein product is CASSVQGDGELFF. The rearrangement joins TRBV9 to TRBJ2-2, with a tentative D call TRBD1 (6 bases). The germline V and J ends were trimmed by 5 bases and 7 bases, with 12 bases remaining between them. Germline V gene sequence: CDR1 SGDLS, CDR2 YYNGEE. The CDR3 loop spans 13 amino acids.

The chain has TRBV28 and TRBJ1-5; no definite D call. From germline, CDR1 is MDHEN and CDR2 SYDVKM. The length of the CDR3 is 11 residues. Trimming took off 5 bases at V and 4 bases at J, with 3 bases between the two ends. The chain's CDR3 is CASSPNQPQHF. The CDR3 DNA is TGTGCCAGCAGTCCAAATCAGCCCCAGCATTTT.

J is TRBJ2-1 and V is TRBV7-9; TRBD2 matches 7 bases. This CDR3 has 14 amino acids. With V trimmed by 5 bases and J by 9 bases, 10 bases remained unmatched. Germline V lookup: CDR1 SEHNR, CDR2 FQNEAQ (reference sequence). The CDR3 region is CASSGSPLASEQFF. For the CDR3, the DNA is TGTGCCAGCAGCGGCAGCCCACTAGCGAGTGAGCAGTTCTTC. The variable domain in full, completed from reference TRBV7-9 and TRBJ2-1, reads DTGVSQNPRHKITKRGQNVTFRCDPISEHNRLYWYRQTLGQGPEFLTYFQNEAQLEKSRLLSDRFSAERPKGSFSTLEIQRTEQGDSAMYLCASSGSPLASEQFFGPGTRLTVL.

This rearrangement joins TRBV11-3 to TRBJ2-7; 9 positions match TRBD1. V shed 5 bases and J 3 bases; nucleotides not matched to a gene: 8. This CDR3 is 15 amino acids long. CDR1 and CDR2 (germline): SGHNT, YENEEA. The DNA of the CDR3 is TGTGCCAGCAGCCCCCGGACAGGGGAACACTACGAGCAGTACTTC. This gives the protein CASSPRTGEHYEQYF.

The gene calls are TRBV15 and TRBJ1-2; D is possibly TRBD1 (6 bases). This CDR3 spans 15 amino acids. Germline-derived CDR1 and CDR2 are LNHNV and YYDKDF (reference sequence). V lost 1 base to trimming and J lost 1 base, with 10 bases between them. CDR3: CATSRARTVNYGYTF. The CDR3 region has the DNA TGTGCCACCAGCAGAGCCCGGACAGTTAACTATGGCTACACCTTC. The variable domain in full, with the rest retrieved from reference TRBV15 and TRBJ1-2, is DAMVIQNPRYQVTQFGKPVTLSCSQTLNHNVMYWYQQKSSQAPKLLFHYYDKDFNNEADTPDNFQSRRPNTSFCFLDIRSPGLGDTAMYLCATSRARTVNYGYTFGSGTRLTVV.